These 20 T cell receptor beta chains share one sample of origin, sequenced in a study of shared clonotypes between healthy human individuals. Assay: immunoSEQ multiplex PCR; the TCRdb copy retains only in-frame clones and omits some. In the table there are about 980,000 clones, about three quarters of which are singletons. The sequenced material came from memory CD4+ T cells sorted from blood. Subset meaning: CD45RA-negative fraction. The receptors originated from a man between 18 and 35 years old in good health.

This clone has more than one count but fewer than ten. J is TRBJ2-3 and V is TRBV18; D is tentatively TRBD1 or TRBD2 (6 bases each). The CDR3 has 15 amino acids. The V gene's germline CDR1 is KGHSH and CDR2 LQKENI. The germline V and J ends were trimmed by 3 bases and 7 bases, with 17 bases remaining between them. The CDR3 sequence is CASSPSGGPPYTQYF. Here the CDR3 DNA reads TGTGCCAGCTCACCTTCTGGGGGGCCCCCATATACGCAGTATTTT.

Worth noting for this clone: An end of the junction differs from the germline gene, which may be a read error. The chain recombines TRBV7-7 with TRBJ2-1; unclear D gene. The germline V gene encodes CDR1 SSHAT and CDR2 FNYEAQ (reference sequence). The CDR3 has 13 residues. This CDR3 is CASSLGPNNEQFF. CDR3 in DNA: TGTGCTAGCAGCTTAGGGCCGAACAATGAGCAGTTCTTC.

This chain connects TRBV25-1 to TRBJ2-5, with D uncertain. V was trimmed by 7 bases and J by 4 bases, leaving 7 bases between them. The CDR3 length is 11 residues. From germline, CDR1 is MGHDK and CDR2 SYGVNS. Written as DNA, the CDR3 is TGTGCCAGCACTTTTGGAGAGACCCAGTACTTC. Translation gives CASTFGETQYF.

This clone was seen more than once but under ten times. This chain links TRBV6-5 with TRBJ1-1; D uncertain. In germline, CDR1 is MNHEY, CDR2 SVGAGI. This CDR3 has 11 amino acids. Trimming stripped 3 bases from V and 12 bases from J, with 11 bases between. The CDR3 DNA sequence: TGTGCCAGCAGTTATCCACCCCAGACTTTCTTT. Translating it yields CASSYPPQTFF.

A remark on this clone: Other nucleotide sequences from this sample produce the same CDR3. This chain links TRBV7-2 with TRBJ1-2, with TRBD1 matching over 10 bases. The CDR3 runs 14 residues. V was pared by 5 bases and J by 4 bases, with 4 bases of the junction left unmatched. Germline V CDR1 and CDR2: SGHTA, FQGNSA. The CDR3 protein is CASSTGTGAYGYTF. The CDR3 coding sequence is TGTGCCAGCAGCACAGGGACAGGGGCCTATGGCTACACCTTC.

This chain joins TRBV7-2 and TRBJ1-5; D unresolved. V lost 0 bases and J lost 1, with 7 bases in between. CDR3 length: 15 amino acids. CDR1 and CDR2 from the germline V gene are SGHTA and FQGNSA. The chain's CDR3 is CASSLAFASNQPQHF. The CDR3 DNA reads as TGTGCCAGCAGCTTAGCTTTTGCGAGCAATCAGCCCCAGCATTTT.

J is TRBJ2-1 and V is TRBV2, with 8 nucleotides matching TRBD2. Germline V gene data show CDR1 as SNHLY and CDR2 as FYNNEI. J lost 9 bases, V lost 2 bases, and 12 bases had no gene match. This CDR3 has 16 residues. The CDR3 spells CASSELSARGVGEQFF. The CDR3 DNA follows: TGTGCCAGCAGTGAACTCTCGGCGCGGGGGGTAGGTGAGCAGTTCTTC.

This clone came up a few times. At the DNA level, this CDR3 is encoded by other sequences in the same sample as well. The chain has TRBV5-1 and TRBJ2-3; 10 nucleotides agree with TRBD2. The junction had 0 bases not matched to a gene; V was cut back by 1 base and J by 1 base. The CDR3 length is 15 residues. Germline V gene sequence: CDR1 SGHRS, CDR2 YFSETQ. The CDR3 DNA reads TGCGCCAGCAGCTTGACTAGCGGGGGCACAGATACGCAGTATTTT. Its protein product is CASSLTSGGTDTQYF.

This clone has a handful of counts. This chain connects TRBV5-6 to TRBJ2-4; D unclear. The CDR3 sequence is 14 residues long. The germline gives CDR1 SGHDT, CDR2 YYEEEE. The V end lost 4 bases, the J end lost 1 base, and 9 bases lay between the germline ends. CDR3 DNA sequence: TGTGCCAGCAGCCTCATTGAGGCCAAAAACATTCAGTACTTC. Protein: CASSLIEAKNIQYF.

The J gene is TRBJ2-7, the V gene TRBV4-3; the match to TRBD2 covers 16 bases. The CDR3 runs 19 residues. The trim removed 4 bases at V and 1 base at J, leaving 10 bases unmatched. The germline gives CDR1 LGHNA, CDR2 YSLEER. The CDR3: CASSRTRLGLAGGSYEQYF. The DNA for the CDR3 is TGCGCCAGCAGCCGTACGAGACTGGGACTAGCGGGAGGGTCCTACGAGCAGTACTTC.

The chain joins TRBV2 to TRBJ2-2; D could derive from TRBD1 or TRBD2 (6 bases each). The CDR3 sequence is 14 residues long. The ends were cut back, 6 bases at V and 6 bases at J, with 14 bases in the middle. Germline CDR1 SNHLY, CDR2 FYNNEI. The CDR3 DNA reads TGTGCCAGCAGGGTAAAGGAGGGGGCCGGGGAGCTGTTTTTT. Protein product: CASRVKEGAGELFF.

A word on this clone: A read error may account for a junction end that differs from germline. This chain uses TRBV2 with TRBJ2-7; the D gene is possibly TRBD1 (5 bases). The germline V gene has CDR1 SNHLY and CDR2 FYNNEI. The CDR3 totals 14 residues. This chain's CDR3 is CASSNWQGEGEIDF. For the CDR3, the DNA is TGTGCCAGCAGCAATTGGCAAGGGGAAGGGGAAATCGACTTC.

This rearrangement joins TRBV11-2 to TRBJ1-1; perhaps TRBD1 as D (6 bases). CDR3 size: 14 residues. V shed 3 bases and J shed 4 bases, with 12 bases lying between them. In germline, CDR1 is SGHAT, CDR2 FQNNGV. In nucleotides, the CDR3 is TGTGCCAGCAGCTTGCCGGGGGCGCGCACTGAAGCTTTCTTT. Translated: CASSLPGARTEAFF.

This chain uses TRBV11-2 with TRBJ2-4; weak D call: TRBD2 (6 bases). Germline V CDR1 and CDR2: SGHAT, FQNNGV. V lost 5 bases and J 6 bases, leaving 17 bases between the germline ends. This CDR3 spans 15 amino acids. DNA for the CDR3: TGTGCCAGCAGCACCCCCGGGCTAGCGAGAAACATTCAGTACTTC. Protein product: CASSTPGLARNIQYF.

The chain recombines TRBV28 with TRBJ1-1; tentative D call: TRBD1 (6 bases). This CDR3 is 13 amino acids long. V was shortened by 3 bases and J by 8 bases, with 13 bases between the two germline ends. CDR1 and CDR2 (germline): MDHEN, SYDVKM. The CDR3 DNA sequence: TGTGCCAGCAGTTTTATTGGACAGAGGGAAGCTTTCTTT. Amino acid sequence: CASSFIGQREAFF.

This clone has just a few counts. This chain links TRBV19 with TRBJ2-7; 8 bases match TRBD1. Unmatched junction bases numbered 4, after V lost 2 bases and J lost 1 base. The CDR3 runs 15 residues. The germline CDR1 and CDR2 sequences are LNHDA and SQIVND (reference sequence). The CDR3 coding sequence is TGTGCCAGTAGTATAAACGGGGACAGGTCCTACGAGCAGTACTTC. Translated, it gives CASSINGDRSYEQYF.

V is TRBV10-3 and J is TRBJ1-2; 7 bases map to TRBD1. Germline V CDR1 and CDR2: ENHRY, SYGVKD. The CDR3 runs 13 residues. V trimming: 4 bases; J trimming: 4 bases; junction bases outside the gene matches: 3. The CDR3 sequence is CAISAGTVYGYTF. In DNA, the CDR3 is TGTGCCATCAGTGCCGGGACAGTCTATGGCTACACCTTC.

This clone has more than one count but fewer than ten. This chain uses TRBV5-5 with TRBJ1-1; 8 nucleotides match TRBD1. J gave up 4 bases and V 5 bases, and 4 bases lay outside the gene matches. This CDR3 comprises 13 residues. Germline lookup yields CDR1 SGHKS and CDR2 YYEKEE (reference sequence). The CDR3 nucleotides are TGTGCCAGCAGATTTACAGGGGGCACTGAAGCTTTCTTT. Amino acid sequence: CASRFTGGTEAFF.

The chain has TRBV5-4 and TRBJ1-2; no firm D call. Germline V lookup: CDR1 SGHNT, CDR2 YYREEE (reference sequence). The CDR3 sequence is 15 residues long. Trimming removed 2 bases from V and 0 bases from J, with 11 bases in between. The chain's CDR3 is CASSLRPSSNYGYTF. CDR3 in DNA: TGTGCCAGCAGCTTAAGACCGTCATCTAACTATGGCTACACCTTC.

The gene calls are TRBV5-6 and TRBJ2-1; TRBD2 matches at 7 bases. The germline gives CDR1 SGHDT, CDR2 YYEEEE. This CDR3 is 16 amino acids long. V lost 4 bases, J lost 0 bases, and 7 bases stayed unmatched. The CDR3 DNA reads TGTGCCAGCAGCGACGAAGCGGGGAGCTCCTACAATGAGCAGTTCTTC. Translating it yields CASSDEAGSSYNEQFF.